The rows below give T cell receptor beta chains drawn from one sample of a study of blood T cell repertoires in COVID-19. Generated by immunoSEQ multiplex PCR, the TCRdb table keeps only in-frame clones and is missing some. Of more than 95,000 clones in the sample, around nine tenths are singletons; the top ten hold approximately 3.5%. Specimen: peripheral blood. The receptors derive from a human donor in a cohort sampled during active COVID-19. The conserved cysteine and the conserved F or W are not part of the CDR3 here. The order of the fields is V gene, CDR3 protein.

v_call: TRBV9; cdr3_aa: ASSEFGLAPDTQY
v_call: TRBV28; cdr3_aa: ASSLGRATEQF
v_call: TRBV30; cdr3_aa: AWARLAGENEQF
v_call: TRBV5-1; cdr3_aa: ASSFSGTGTYGYT
v_call: TRBV3-1/TRBV3-2; cdr3_aa: ASSRGVLSSYNEQF
v_call: TRBV5-5; cdr3_aa: ASSLGGGTDTQY
v_call: TRBV19; cdr3_aa: ASSTQGTQPQH
v_call: TRBV19; cdr3_aa: ASSARTPEAF
v_call: TRBV29-1; cdr3_aa: SVTGTGYTSTDTQY
v_call: TRBV7-8; cdr3_aa: ASRSVGQGDYGYT
v_call: TRBV18; cdr3_aa: ASSRSGSGEEQY
v_call: TRBV5-1; cdr3_aa: ASSLGGEGVYGYT
v_call: TRBV10-3; cdr3_aa: AISETGYSYEQY
v_call: TRBV5-1; cdr3_aa: ASSFKGSGGELF
v_call: TRBV5-6; cdr3_aa: ASSFIEERYEQY
v_call: TRBV5-1; cdr3_aa: ASSSPSRERGYGYT
v_call: TRBV19; cdr3_aa: ASNRGGTGELF
v_call: TRBV10-1; cdr3_aa: ASSRTSGGSYEQY
v_call: TRBV19; cdr3_aa: ASSTQGAPETQY
v_call: TRBV7-2; cdr3_aa: ASSLGVREGHGYT